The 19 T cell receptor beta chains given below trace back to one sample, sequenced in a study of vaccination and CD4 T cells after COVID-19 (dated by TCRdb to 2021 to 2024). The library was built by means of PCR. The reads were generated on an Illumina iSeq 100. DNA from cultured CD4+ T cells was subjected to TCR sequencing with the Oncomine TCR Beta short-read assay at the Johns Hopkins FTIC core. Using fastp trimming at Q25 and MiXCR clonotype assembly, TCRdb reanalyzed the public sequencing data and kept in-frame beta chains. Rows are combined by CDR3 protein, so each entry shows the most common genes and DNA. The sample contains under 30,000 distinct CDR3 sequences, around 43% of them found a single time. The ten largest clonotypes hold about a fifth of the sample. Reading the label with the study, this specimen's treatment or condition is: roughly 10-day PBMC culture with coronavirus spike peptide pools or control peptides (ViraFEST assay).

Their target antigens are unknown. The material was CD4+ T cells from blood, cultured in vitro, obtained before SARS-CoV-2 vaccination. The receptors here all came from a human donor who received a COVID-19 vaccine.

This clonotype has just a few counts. The CDR3 DNA follows: TGTGCCAGTAGGACGGGACACCACTATGGCTACACCTTC. Protein: CASRTGHHYGYTF. The chain is built from TRBV19 and TRBJ1-2; TRBD1 might be the D (6 bases). This CDR3 has 13 amino acids. Deletions cut 6 bases from V and 3 bases from J, with 11 bases between. CDR1 and CDR2 from the germline V gene are LNHDA and SQIVND (reference sequence).

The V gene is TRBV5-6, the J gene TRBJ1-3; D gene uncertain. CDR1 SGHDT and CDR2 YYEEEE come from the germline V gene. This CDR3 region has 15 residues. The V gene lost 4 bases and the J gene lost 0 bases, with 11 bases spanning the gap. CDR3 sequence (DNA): TGTGCCAGCAGCCACCGGGAGGCCTCTGGAAACACCATATATTTT. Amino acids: CASSHREASGNTIYF.

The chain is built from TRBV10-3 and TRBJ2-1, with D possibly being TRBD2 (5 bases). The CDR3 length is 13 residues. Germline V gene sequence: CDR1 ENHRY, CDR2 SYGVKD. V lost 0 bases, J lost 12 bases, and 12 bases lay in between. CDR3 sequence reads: CAISESGSAGQFF. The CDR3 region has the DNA TGTGCCATCAGTGAGTCTGGCTCCGCGGGGCAGTTCTTC.

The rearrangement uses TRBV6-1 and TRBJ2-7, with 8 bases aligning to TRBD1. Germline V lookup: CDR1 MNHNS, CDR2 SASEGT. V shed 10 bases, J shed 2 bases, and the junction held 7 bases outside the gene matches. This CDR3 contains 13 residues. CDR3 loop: CATADRAPYEQYF. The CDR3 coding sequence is TGTGCCACCGCGGACAGGGCCCCCTACGAGCAGTACTTC.

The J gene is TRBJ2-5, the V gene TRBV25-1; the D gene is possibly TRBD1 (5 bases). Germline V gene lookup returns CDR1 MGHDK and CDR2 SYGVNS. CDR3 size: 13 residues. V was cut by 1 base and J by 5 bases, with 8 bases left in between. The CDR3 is CASSESQGETQYF. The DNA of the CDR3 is TGTGCCAGCAGTGAATCGCAGGGTGAGACCCAGTACTTC.

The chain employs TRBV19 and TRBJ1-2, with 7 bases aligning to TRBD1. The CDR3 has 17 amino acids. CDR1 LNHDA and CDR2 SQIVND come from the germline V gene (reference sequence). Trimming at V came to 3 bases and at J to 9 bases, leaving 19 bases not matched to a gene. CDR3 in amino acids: CASSITGVQLDRESYTF. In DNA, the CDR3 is TGTGCCAGTAGTATTACTGGGGTTCAGTTAGACAGGGAGAGCTACACCTTC.

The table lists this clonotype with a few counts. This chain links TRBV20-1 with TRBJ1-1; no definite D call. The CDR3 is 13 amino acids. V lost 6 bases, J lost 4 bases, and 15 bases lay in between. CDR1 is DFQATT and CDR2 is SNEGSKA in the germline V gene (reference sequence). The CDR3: CSAKGKLCTEAFF. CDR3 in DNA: TGCAGTGCCAAGGGAAAACTCTGCACTGAAGCTTTCTTT.

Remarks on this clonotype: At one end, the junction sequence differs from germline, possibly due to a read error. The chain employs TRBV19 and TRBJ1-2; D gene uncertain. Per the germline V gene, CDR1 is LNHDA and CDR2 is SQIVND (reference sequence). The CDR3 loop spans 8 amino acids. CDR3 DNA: TGTGCCATTATCCCCAACGCCTTC. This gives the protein CAIIPNAF.

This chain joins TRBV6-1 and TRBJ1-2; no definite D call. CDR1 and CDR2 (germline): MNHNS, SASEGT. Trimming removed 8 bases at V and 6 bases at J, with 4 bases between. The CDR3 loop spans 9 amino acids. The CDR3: CASSDGYTF. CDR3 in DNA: TGTGCCAGCTCGGATGGCTACACCTTC.

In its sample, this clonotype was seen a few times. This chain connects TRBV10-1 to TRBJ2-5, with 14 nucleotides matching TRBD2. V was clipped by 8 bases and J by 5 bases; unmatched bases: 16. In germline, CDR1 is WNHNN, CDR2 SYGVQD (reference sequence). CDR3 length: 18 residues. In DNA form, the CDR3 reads TGCGCCAGCGGACGGACTAGCGGGGGGAGAAAACTCGCTGAGACCCAGTACTTC. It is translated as CASGRTSGGRKLAETQYF.

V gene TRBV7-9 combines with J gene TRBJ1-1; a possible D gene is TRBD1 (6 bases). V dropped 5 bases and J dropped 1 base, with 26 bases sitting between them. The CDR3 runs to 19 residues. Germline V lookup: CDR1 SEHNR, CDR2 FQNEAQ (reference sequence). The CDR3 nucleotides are TGTGCCAGCAGCCCACCACTCTGGGGGGGGGGCGCAGGGAACACTGAAGCTTTCTTT. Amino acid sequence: CASSPPLWGGGAGNTEAFF.

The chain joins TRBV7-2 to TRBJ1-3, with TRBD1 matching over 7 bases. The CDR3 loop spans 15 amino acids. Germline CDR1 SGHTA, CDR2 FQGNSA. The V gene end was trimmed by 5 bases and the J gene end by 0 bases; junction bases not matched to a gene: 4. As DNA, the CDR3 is TGTGCCAGCAGCCCAAGGGACAGCTCTGGAAACACCATATATTTT. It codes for CASSPRDSSGNTIYF.

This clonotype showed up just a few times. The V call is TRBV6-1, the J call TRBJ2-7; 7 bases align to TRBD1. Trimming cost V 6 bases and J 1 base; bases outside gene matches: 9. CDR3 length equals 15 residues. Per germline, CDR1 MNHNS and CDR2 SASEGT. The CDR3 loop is CASRNDRALSYEQYF. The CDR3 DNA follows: TGTGCCAGCAGAAACGACAGGGCCCTGTCCTACGAGCAGTACTTC.

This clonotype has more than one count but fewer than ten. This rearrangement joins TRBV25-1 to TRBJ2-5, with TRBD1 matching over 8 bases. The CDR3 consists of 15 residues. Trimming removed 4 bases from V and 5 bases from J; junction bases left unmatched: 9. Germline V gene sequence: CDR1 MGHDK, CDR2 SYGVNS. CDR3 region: CASSGSDRGGETQYF. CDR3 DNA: TGTGCCAGCAGTGGGTCCGACAGGGGTGGTGAGACCCAGTACTTC.

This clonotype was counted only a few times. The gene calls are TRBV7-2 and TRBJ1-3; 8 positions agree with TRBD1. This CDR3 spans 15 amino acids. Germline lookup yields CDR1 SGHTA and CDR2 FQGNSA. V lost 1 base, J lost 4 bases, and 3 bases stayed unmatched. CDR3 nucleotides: TGTGCCAGCAGCTTAGACAGGGGGACCGGAAACACCATATATTTT. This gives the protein CASSLDRGTGNTIYF.

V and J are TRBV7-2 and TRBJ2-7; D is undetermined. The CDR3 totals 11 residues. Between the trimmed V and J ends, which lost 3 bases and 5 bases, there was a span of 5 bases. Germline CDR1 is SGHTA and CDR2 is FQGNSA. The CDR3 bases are TGTGCCAGCAGCTTCGTGAACGAGCAGTACTTC. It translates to CASSFVNEQYF.

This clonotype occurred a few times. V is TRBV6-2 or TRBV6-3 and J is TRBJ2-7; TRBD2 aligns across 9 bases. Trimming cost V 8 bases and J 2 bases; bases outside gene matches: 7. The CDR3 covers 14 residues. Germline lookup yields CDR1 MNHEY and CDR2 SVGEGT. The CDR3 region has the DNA TGTGCCAGCCGCCCTAGCGGGGCGACCTACGAGCAGTACTTC. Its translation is CASRPSGATYEQYF.

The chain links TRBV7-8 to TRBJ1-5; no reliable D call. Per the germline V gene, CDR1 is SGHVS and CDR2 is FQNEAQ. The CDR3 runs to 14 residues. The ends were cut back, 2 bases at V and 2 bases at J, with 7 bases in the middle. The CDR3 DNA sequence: TGTGCCAGCAGCTTATCTCCAGGCAATCAGCCCCAGCATTTT. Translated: CASSLSPGNQPQHF.

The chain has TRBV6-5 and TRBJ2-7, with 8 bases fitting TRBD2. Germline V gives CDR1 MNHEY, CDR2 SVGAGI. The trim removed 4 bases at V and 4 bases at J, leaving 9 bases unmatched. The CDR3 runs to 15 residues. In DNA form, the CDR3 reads TGTGCCAGCAGTTCATCCGGGACTAGAGGATACGAGCAGTACTTC. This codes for CASSSSGTRGYEQYF.